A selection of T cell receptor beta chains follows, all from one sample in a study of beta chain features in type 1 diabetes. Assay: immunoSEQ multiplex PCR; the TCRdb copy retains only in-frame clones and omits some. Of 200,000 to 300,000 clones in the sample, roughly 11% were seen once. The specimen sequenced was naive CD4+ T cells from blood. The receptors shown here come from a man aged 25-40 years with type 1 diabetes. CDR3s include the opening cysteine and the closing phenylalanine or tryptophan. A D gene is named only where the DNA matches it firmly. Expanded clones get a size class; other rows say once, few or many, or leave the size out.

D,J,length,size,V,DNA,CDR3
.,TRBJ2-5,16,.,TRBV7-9,TGTGCCAGCAGCTCACCGGGTCTAGTGGTGAAAGAGACCCAGTACTTC,CASSSPGLVVKETQYF
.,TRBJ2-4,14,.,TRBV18,TGTGCCAGCTCACCAGCAGGGAACGAAAACATTCAGTACTTC,CASSPAGNENIQYF
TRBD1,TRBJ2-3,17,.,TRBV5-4,TGTGCCAGCAGCTTGGGGAACAGGGGGCCTTACACAGATACGCAGTATTTT,CASSLGNRGPYTDTQYF
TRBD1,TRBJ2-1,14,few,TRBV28,TGTGCCAGCAGTTTTAATGACAGGGGCGGTGAGCAGTTCTTC,CASSFNDRGGEQFF
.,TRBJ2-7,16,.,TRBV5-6,TGTGCCAGCAGCTTGGCCGTGGCAGGGAAAAACTACGAGCAGTACTTC,CASSLAVAGKNYEQYF
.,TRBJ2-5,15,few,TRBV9,TGTGCCAGCAGCGCCGTAGGGGCGGCTCAAGAGACCCAGTACTTC,CASSAVGAAQETQYF
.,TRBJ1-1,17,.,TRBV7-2,TGTGCCAGCAGCTTAAATTTGGGCAGACCCCGGGGGACTGAAGCTTTCTTT,CASSLNLGRPRGTEAFF
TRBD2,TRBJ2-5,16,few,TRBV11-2,TGTGCCAGCAGCTCCCGAGGACGGGGGGGTCTCACATACCAGTACTTC,CASSSRGRGGLTYQYF
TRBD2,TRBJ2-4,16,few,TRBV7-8,TGTGCCAGCAGCTTGAATCTAGCGGTCCGGTTGGACATTCAGTACTTC,CASSLNLAVRLDIQYF
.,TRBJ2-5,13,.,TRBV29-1,TGCAGCGTTGAAGATCGCGGATCCGAGACCCAGTACTTC,CSVEDRGSETQYF
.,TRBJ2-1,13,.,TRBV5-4,TGTGCCAGCAGCTTGGTTGGAGTACGTGAGCAGTTCTTC,CASSLVGVREQFF
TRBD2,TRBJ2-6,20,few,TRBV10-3,TGTGCCATCAGTGACCTAATTGCCGGGACTAGCGGCTCTGGGGCCAACGTCCTGACTTTC,CAISDLIAGTSGSGANVLTF
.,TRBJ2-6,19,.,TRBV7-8,TGTGCCAGCAGCTTAGCCCGAGGCCGGGGAGTTGCTGGGGCCAACGTCCTGACTTTC,CASSLARGRGVAGANVLTF
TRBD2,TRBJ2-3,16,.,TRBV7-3,TGTGCCAGCAGCTCCGGACTAGCGGGGATCTCAGATACGCAGTATTTT,CASSSGLAGISDTQYF
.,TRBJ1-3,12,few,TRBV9,TGTGCCAGCAGCGTAGCGGGAAACACCATATATTTT,CASSVAGNTIYF
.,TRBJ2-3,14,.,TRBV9,TGTGCCAGCAGCGTAGTGGCGGGCACAGATACGCAGTATTTT,CASSVVAGTDTQYF
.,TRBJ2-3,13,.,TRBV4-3,TGCGCCAGCAGCCAAGAGGTGGCTGATACGCAGTATTTT,CASSQEVADTQYF
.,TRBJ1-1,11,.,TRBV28,TGTGCCAGCAGTTCCCCCTACAAAGCGTTCTTT,CASSSPYKAFF
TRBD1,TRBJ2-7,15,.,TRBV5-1,TGCGCCAGCAGCACCGGGACAGGAGCCCCGCGCGAGCAGTACTTC,CASSTGTGAPREQYF
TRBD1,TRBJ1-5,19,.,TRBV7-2,TGTGCCAGCAGCTTTAGCCGAGGGGGCGCGGTGGGTGGCAATCAGCCCCAGCATTTT,CASSFSRGGAVGGNQPQHF
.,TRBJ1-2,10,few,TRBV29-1,TGCAGCGCGGCAGGGTTAGGCTACACCTTC,CSAAGLGYTF
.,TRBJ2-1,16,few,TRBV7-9,TGTGCCAGCAGCTTCGGGCAGGGGTTCTCCTACAATGAGCAGTTCTTC,CASSFGQGFSYNEQFF
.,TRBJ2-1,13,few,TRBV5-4,TGTGCCAGCAGCCCGGTGGGAGGCAATGAGCAGTTCTTC,CASSPVGGNEQFF
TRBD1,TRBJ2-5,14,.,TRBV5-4,TGTGCCAGCAGCCCCCGGACAGGGCAAGAGACCCAGTACTTC,CASSPRTGQETQYF
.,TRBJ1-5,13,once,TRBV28,TGTGCCAGCAGGGGGGGAGGCAATCAGCCCCAGCATTTT,CASRGGGNQPQHF
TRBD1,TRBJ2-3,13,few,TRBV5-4,TGTGCCAGCAGAACAACAGGGGGGGATACGCAGTATTTT,CASRTTGGDTQYF
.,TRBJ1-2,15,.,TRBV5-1,TGCGCCAGCAGCTTGGGACAGGCCAATCTCTATGGCTACACCTTC,CASSLGQANLYGYTF
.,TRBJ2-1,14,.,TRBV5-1,TGCGCCAGCAGCCCGCGTGAGACCACGGGGGAGCAGTTCTTC,CASSPRETTGEQFF
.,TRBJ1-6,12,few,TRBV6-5,TGTGCCAGCAGGTGGGGAGACTCACCCCTCCACTTT,CASRWGDSPLHF
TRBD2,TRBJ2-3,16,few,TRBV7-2,TGTGCCAGCAGCTCAGGCTGGACTAGCAGCACAGATACGCAGTATTTT,CASSSGWTSSTDTQYF
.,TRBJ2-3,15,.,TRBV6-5,TGTGCCAGCAGTTACTCGGGGACTCCCACAGATACGCAGTATTTT,CASSYSGTPTDTQYF
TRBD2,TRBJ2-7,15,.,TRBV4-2,TGTGCCAGCAGCCAAGATGTGCGGGGGAACTACGAGCAGTACTTC,CASSQDVRGNYEQYF
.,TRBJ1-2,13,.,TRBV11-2,TGTGCCAGCAGCTTCGGGACACACTATGGCTACACCTTC,CASSFGTHYGYTF
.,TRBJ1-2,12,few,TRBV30,TGTGCCTGGTCAACGGCGGGGTACGACTACACCTTC,CAWSTAGYDYTF
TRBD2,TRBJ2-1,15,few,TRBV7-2,TGTGCCAGCACCCCCCAGCGGGGGGATGGCAATGAGCAGTTCTTC,CASTPQRGDGNEQFF
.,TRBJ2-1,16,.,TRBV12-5,TGTGCTAGTGCCCCGGGGGAGAATAACGCCTACAATGAGCAGTTCTTC,CASAPGENNAYNEQFF
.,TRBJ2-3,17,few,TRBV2,TGTGCCAGCAGTGCCCGTTCGAGGGGGGGAGTCACAGATACGCAGTATTTT,CASSARSRGGVTDTQYF
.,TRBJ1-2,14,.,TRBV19,TGTGCCAGTAGTGAGCCGGACATTTTGTATGGCTACACCTTC,CASSEPDILYGYTF
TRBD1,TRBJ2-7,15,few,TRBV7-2,TGTGCCAGCAGCCTTAGGACAGGAACATCCTACGAGCAGTACTTC,CASSLRTGTSYEQYF
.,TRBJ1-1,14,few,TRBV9,TGTGCCAGCAGCGTAGAGGTCGGCGGCACTGAAGCTTTCTTT,CASSVEVGGTEAFF
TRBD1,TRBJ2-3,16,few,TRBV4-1,TGCGCCAGCAGCCAGGCAGCCGGGACAGCCACAGATACGCAGTATTTT,CASSQAAGTATDTQYF
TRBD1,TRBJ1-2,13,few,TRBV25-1,TGTGCCAGCAGTGAGACAGGGGCTGGTGGCTACACCTTC,CASSETGAGGYTF
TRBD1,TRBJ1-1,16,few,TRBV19,TGTGCCAGTAGTAGGCGGGACAGGATCATGAACACTGAAGCTTTCTTT,CASSRRDRIMNTEAFF
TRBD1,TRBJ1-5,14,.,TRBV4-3,TGCGCCAGCAGCGGGGGACAGGGGGATCAGCCCCAGCATTTT,CASSGGQGDQPQHF
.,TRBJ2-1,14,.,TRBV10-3,TGTGCCATCAGTGTACTAGCTTCCTACAATGAGCAGTTCTTC,CAISVLASYNEQFF
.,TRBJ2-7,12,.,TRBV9,TGTGCCAGCAGCCCTTCCGGCTACGAGCAGTACTTC,CASSPSGYEQYF
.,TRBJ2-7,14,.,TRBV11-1,TGTGCCAGCAGCAGAGGGGGATTCTCCTACGAGCAGTACTTC,CASSRGGFSYEQYF
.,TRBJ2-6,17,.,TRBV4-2,TGTGCCAGCAGCCAGCGGACCGTAGGGGAAGGGGCCAACGTCCTGACTTTC,CASSQRTVGEGANVLTF
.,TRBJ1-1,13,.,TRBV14,TGTGCCAGCAGCCAAGATCGAGGATCTGAAGCTTTCTTT,CASSQDRGSEAFF
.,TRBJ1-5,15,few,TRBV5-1,TGCGCCAGCAGCTTGGCAGGGGATCGCAATCAGCCCCAGCATTTT,CASSLAGDRNQPQHF
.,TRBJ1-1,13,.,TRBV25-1,TGTGCCAGCAGTGCAGGGCTGAACACTGAAGCTTTCTTT,CASSAGLNTEAFF
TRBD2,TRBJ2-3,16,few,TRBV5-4,TGTGCCAGCAGCCCATGGACTAGCGGTAGCACAGATACGCAGTATTTT,CASSPWTSGSTDTQYF
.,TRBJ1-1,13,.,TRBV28,TGTGCCAGCAGAACGACAGCGAACACTGAAGCTTTCTTT,CASRTTANTEAFF
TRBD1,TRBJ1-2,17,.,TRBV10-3,TGTGCCATCAGTGAGTCCTACACGGGACAGGGAAAAGGTGGCTACACCTTC,CAISESYTGQGKGGYTF
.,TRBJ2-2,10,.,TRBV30,TGTGCCTGGAGTTCGGTGGAGCTGTTTTTT,CAWSSVELFF
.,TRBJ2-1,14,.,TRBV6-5,TGTGCCAGCAGTCCTAGGGAGTGGCACAATGAGCAGTTCTTC,CASSPREWHNEQFF
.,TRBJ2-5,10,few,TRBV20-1,TGCAGTGCGTCGGGGGAGACCCAGTACTTC,CSASGETQYF
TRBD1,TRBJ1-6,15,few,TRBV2,TGTGCCAGCGGAGACCGGGACAGGGGAAATTCACCCCTCCACTTT,CASGDRDRGNSPLHF
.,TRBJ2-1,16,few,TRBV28,TGTGCCAGCAGATCAAAGGGCGGGGAGTCCTACAATGAGCAGTTCTTC,CASRSKGGESYNEQFF